In its sample, the clone carrying this T cell receptor beta chain was seen a few times. Antigen unknown. Investigators sought sequencing depths of between 1 in 200,000 and 1 in 1 million T cells. Some clones are missing from TCRdb's copy, which holds only in-frame ones; the method was immunoSEQ multiplex PCR. The sample holds 3,500 to 4,500 clones, 65% to 90% seen once. The CDR3 runs 16 residues. The data stem from a study of cytotoxic CD8 clonotypes in ibrutinib-treated CLL. Looking at the study overall: On average, more than 80,000 productive rearrangements and around 250,000 productive templates per sample.

Study conclusions and caveats: Patients with sustained remission and those progressing were sampled at differing times. Private clonotypes, not public ones, expanded at ibrutinib response.

The sequences come from PBMCs, collected before ibrutinib treatment. This chain uses TRBV1 with TRBJ1-2. TRBV1 is recorded as a pseudogene. This clonotype was sampled from a human donor with chronic lymphocytic leukemia. CDR3 amino acids: CTSRYRLVRKTYGYTF. CDR3 DNA: TGCACCAGCAGGTATCGACTTGTGCGAAAGACCTATGGCTACACCTTC.